This T cell receptor beta chain came from a study of CXCR3-negative and CXCR3-positive naive CD8 T cells. Whole-study findings and limits: The level of CXCR3 expression partially decreased after cryopreservation; the majority of assays used fresh PBMCs. Compared with CXCR3-negative naive cells, CXCR3-positive naive cells showed more hydrophobic TRB CDR3s.

Germline CDR1 LNHDA, CDR2 SQIVND (reference sequence). The CDR3 totals 13 residues. The sorting of each CD8+ T cell subset was done in triplicate, at more than 250,000 cells each. A word on this clonotype: Antigen: not known.

5' RACE with UMI labels generated the TRB cDNA libraries. Each CDR3 protein gets one entry in TCRdb, which reprocessed the 5' RACE reads and gives no DNA. This specimen shows about 150,000 distinct CDR3 sequences; the ten leading clones hold approximately 0.46%. The sequenced material came from naive CXCR3+ CD8+ T cells from blood. Subset in this sample: CD45RO-CCR7+CD27+CD95- naive CD8+ T cells expressing CXCR3 (TNR3+). V and J are TRBV19 and TRBJ2-1. The TCR was taken from a human donor in good health. Some clones in this sample may be carry-over from other donors' samples. The CDR3 protein is CASRTIPNNEQFF.